The present TCR beta chain was sequenced within a study of blood T cell repertoires in COVID-19. The method was immunoSEQ multiplex PCR; TCRdb's version includes in-frame clones alone and lacks a portion of them. The table records around 400,000 clones, about 89% of them present only once. The ends were cut back, 5 bases at V and 7 bases at J, with 10 bases in the middle. Germline values: CDR1 SEHNR, CDR2 FQNEAQ (reference sequence). CDR3 length equals 12 residues. The clonotype comes from a woman aged 60-75 years with COVID-19, enrolled during active disease. The sequenced sample was peripheral blood. The chain carries TRBV7-9 and TRBJ2-3; tentatively, D is TRBD1 (5 bases). The CDR3 reads CASSLGPNTQYF. As DNA, the CDR3 is TGTGCCAGCAGCCTGGGGCCCAATACGCAGTATTTT.